These 13 T cell receptor beta chains were sequenced from one sample in a study of cytomegalovirus exposure and HLA in healthy donors. The PCR employed 60 Vbeta primers together with 13 Jbeta primers. Repertoires were generated with immunoSEQ multiplex PCR, while TCRdb's copy carries only in-frame clones and drops some. The table lists about 120,000 clones, 74% of them singletons. The sample taken for sequencing was PBMCs. The receptor set was obtained from a human donor in good health.

The chain uses TRBV28 and TRBJ1-3, with 8 bases lining up with TRBD1. CDR3 length: 15 residues. Germline assignment: CDR1 MDHEN and CDR2 SYDVKM. J was trimmed by 5 bases and V by 4 bases; bases with no gene match: 7. CDR3 region: CASSSADRDRNTIYF. DNA of the CDR3: TGTGCCAGCAGTTCAGCGGACAGGGACCGAAACACCATATATTTT.

This clone has a handful of counts. The CDR3 protein is CASSEGRGRHEQYF. Here the CDR3 DNA reads TGTGCCAGCAGTGAAGGCAGGGGACGGCACGAGCAGTACTTC. The chain links TRBV6-1 to TRBJ2-7; D might be TRBD1 (6 bases). CDR3 length: 14 amino acids. Germline lookup yields CDR1 MNHNS and CDR2 SASEGT. V was clipped by 1 base and J by 5 bases, with 12 bases between them.

In DNA form, the CDR3 reads TGTGCCAGCAGCCTACTAGCGGGAGGCACAGATACGCAGTATTTT. The encoded protein is CASSLLAGGTDTQYF. This rearrangement joins TRBV7-2 to TRBJ2-3; 11 bases line up with TRBD2. CDR3 length: 15 residues. The V and J ends lost 5 bases and 1 base, in that order; junction bases with no gene match: 2. The germline V gene encodes CDR1 SGHTA and CDR2 FQGNSA.

J is TRBJ2-7 and V is TRBV5-5, with D unresolved. V lost 0 bases and J 0 bases, leaving 13 bases between the germline ends. The CDR3 has 16 residues. Looked up from germline, CDR1 is SGHKS and CDR2 is YYEKEE (reference sequence). The DNA of the CDR3 is TGTGCCAGCAGCTTGGGAGCCGGGTCGGGCTCCTACGAGCAGTACTTC. Protein: CASSLGAGSGSYEQYF.

This sequence joins TRBV28 and TRBJ2-1, with D perhaps TRBD2 (6 bases). V lost 11 bases to trimming and J lost 0 bases, with 41 bases between them. The CDR3 has 23 residues. CDR1 is MDHEN and CDR2 is SYDVKM in the germline V gene. Written as DNA, the CDR3 is TGTGCCTGGGCCGGGGTCGGGTACCATGCTGGGAGGAGGGACTTGAGCTCCTACAATGAGCAGTTCTTC. Amino acid sequence: CAWAGVGYHAGRRDLSSYNEQFF.

CDR3 in amino acids: CASSSGQTRTGELFF. CDR3 coding DNA: TGTGCCAGCAGTTCAGGCCAAACCCGCACCGGGGAGCTGTTTTTT. This rearrangement joins TRBV5-8 to TRBJ2-2, with unresolved D. Looked up from germline, CDR1 is SGHTS and CDR2 is YDEGEE. Trimming took 5 bases from V and 4 from J, leaving 15 bases between them. This CDR3 spans 15 amino acids.

The chain couples TRBV7-3 to TRBJ2-7; 8 bases are shared with TRBD2. V was pared by 2 bases and J by 4 bases, with 7 bases of the junction left unmatched. Germline loops: CDR1 SGHTA, CDR2 FQGTGA. CDR3 length: 15 amino acids. This CDR3 is CASSLLHGTRYEQYF. The CDR3 nucleotides are TGTGCCAGCAGCTTACTGCACGGGACTAGGTACGAGCAGTACTTC.

On this clone: One junction end does not reproduce the germline sequence, and a read error may be involved. The chain combines TRBV13 with TRBJ2-3; 8 bases align to TRBD1. Germline values: CDR1 PRHDT, CDR2 FYEKMQ (reference sequence). The CDR3 consists of 15 residues. The CDR3 here is CASSLGQGPTDTQYF. CDR3 nucleotides: TGTGCCAGCAGCCTAGGACAGGGCCCTACAGATACGCAGTATTTT.

The chain carries TRBV5-4 and TRBJ2-7; 8 positions agree with TRBD1. J was trimmed by 6 bases and V by 4 bases; bases with no gene match: 9. Germline V lookup: CDR1 SGHNT, CDR2 YYREEE (reference sequence). This CDR3 is 14 amino acids long. Here the CDR3 reads CASSQGGQVGEQYF. The CDR3 DNA reads as TGTGCCAGCAGCCAAGGGGGACAGGTTGGCGAGCAGTACTTC.

This clone appeared a single time. In nucleotides, the CDR3 is TGTGCCAGCAGACAAGGGCCAGGGGCCTCCTACGAGCAGTACTTC. Protein product: CASRQGPGASYEQYF. The chain uses TRBV6-5 and TRBJ2-7; the D gene is possibly TRBD1 (6 bases). Germline assignment: CDR1 MNHEY and CDR2 SVGAGI. V was cut by 6 bases and J by 0 bases, with 15 bases left in between. The CDR3 loop spans 15 amino acids.

The sample holds many counts of this clone. The genes are TRBV19 and TRBJ2-1; 7 bases agree with TRBD2. Trimming took 9 bases from V and 9 from J; bases not matched to a gene: 2. The CDR3 extends over 10 amino acids. Germline CDR1 is LNHDA and CDR2 is SQIVND (reference sequence). The CDR3 region is CASGRFEQFF. The CDR3 coding sequence is TGTGCCAGCGGGAGGTTTGAGCAGTTCTTC. Full variable domain (remainder filled in from reference TRBV19 and TRBJ2-1): DGGITQSPKYLFRKEGQNVTLSCEQNLNHDAMYWYRQDPGQGLRLIYYSQIVNDFQKGDIAEGYSVSREKKESFPLTVTSAQKNPTAFYLCASGRFEQFFGPGTRLTVL.

This clone was found a few times. This sequence joins TRBV27 and TRBJ2-3, with 10 bases identical to TRBD2. This CDR3 comprises 18 residues. Trimming cost V 6 bases and J 5 bases; bases outside gene matches: 17. Germline-derived CDR1 and CDR2 are MNHEY and SMNVEV (reference sequence). The chain's CDR3 is CASRPGRASGRNRDTQYF. DNA of the CDR3: TGTGCCAGCAGACCAGGGAGGGCTAGCGGGAGAAACAGAGATACGCAGTATTTT.

The rearrangement uses TRBV5-4 and TRBJ2-3, with a weak D call TRBD1 (6 bases). Germline CDR1 reads SGHNT; CDR2 reads YYREEE (reference sequence). The CDR3 loop spans 16 amino acids. V was clipped by 4 bases and J by 6 bases, with 21 bases between them. CDR3 amino acids: CASSRGGASRGDTQYF. As DNA, the CDR3 is TGTGCCAGCAGCCGAGGGGGAGCCTCCCGAGGGGATACGCAGTATTTT.